This T cell receptor beta chain stems from a study of beta chain features in type 1 diabetes. Background on the study: Age and gender were similar between patients and healthy donors, as were cell yields. Study observations and caveats: For Type 1 diabetes patients, all four CD4+ subsets carried TCRB CDR3s that were moderately but significantly shorter.

Turning to this clone: Its antigen remains unidentified. Other DNA variants within this sample encode the same CDR3.

Expressed TCRB transcripts got sequenced, as all isolated RNA was reverse transcribed. Assay used: immunoSEQ multiplex PCR; TCRdb lists only in-frame clones, some missing. The sample yields more than 250,000 clones, approximately 14% seen once. Material for sequencing was naive CD4+ T cells from blood. This sequence originates from a man under 40 with type 1 diabetes.

CDR3 nucleotides: TGCGCCAGCAGCAACACGGGACAGGGGTACGAGCAGTACTTC. Encoded protein: CASSNTGQGYEQYF. The chain recombines TRBV5-1 with TRBJ2-7; 10 bases are shared with TRBD1. Unmatched junction bases numbered 5, after V lost 4 bases and J lost 4 bases. Germline CDR1 reads SGHRS; CDR2 reads YFSETQ. The CDR3 runs 14 residues.